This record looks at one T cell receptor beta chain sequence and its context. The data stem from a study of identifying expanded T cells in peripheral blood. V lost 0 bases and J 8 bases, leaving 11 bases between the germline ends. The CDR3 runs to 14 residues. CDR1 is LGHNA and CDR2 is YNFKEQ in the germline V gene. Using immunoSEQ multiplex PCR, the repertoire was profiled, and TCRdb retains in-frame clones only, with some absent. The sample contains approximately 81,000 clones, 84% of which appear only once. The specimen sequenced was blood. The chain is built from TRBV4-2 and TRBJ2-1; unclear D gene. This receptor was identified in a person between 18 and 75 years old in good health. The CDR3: CASSQDPTIDEQFF. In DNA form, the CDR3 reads TGTGCCAGCAGCCAAGATCCCACTATCGATGAGCAGTTCTTC.